The 31 T cell receptor beta chains presented below share a single source sample, sequenced in a study of T-cell reconstitution after alpha-beta-depleted transplantation in children. A library of TCRbeta sequences, prepared with unique molecular identifiers, was generated. TCRdb ran MiXCR on the PCR reads and lists one entry per CDR3 protein. The sample lists under 450,000 distinct CDR3 sequences, around 15% seen once, with under 30% in the top ten. This sample comprised PBMCs, mostly from graft donor cells, obtained 360 days after TCRalphabeta/CD19-depleted stem cell transplant. The receptors were sampled from a boy under three years old who had a stem cell transplant for Wiskott-Aldrich syndrome, so the T cells may come from the graft donor.

This clonotype was counted at least ten times. The gene calls are TRBV5-6 and TRBJ2-4; D could derive from TRBD1 or TRBD2 (5 bases each). V was clipped by 1 base and J by 1 base, with 12 bases between them. This CDR3 spans 16 amino acids. In germline, CDR1 is SGHDT, CDR2 YYEEEE. This chain's CDR3 is CASSLLVGEAKNIQYF. CDR3 bases: TGTGCCAGCAGCTTGTTGGTGGGGGAGGCCAAAAACATTCAGTACTTC.

This clonotype was seen a handful of times. The chain is built from TRBV20-1 and TRBJ1-5; 9 nucleotides line up with TRBD1. V was pared by 3 bases and J by 6 bases, with 3 bases of the junction left unmatched. Per germline, CDR1 DFQATT and CDR2 SNEGSKA (reference sequence). The CDR3 runs 13 residues. CDR3 loop: CSASRDRVQPQHF. The CDR3 DNA reads as TGCAGTGCTAGCCGGGACAGGGTTCAGCCCCAGCATTTT.

The chain combines TRBV20-1 with TRBJ2-7; 11 bases are shared with TRBD1. With V trimmed by 3 bases and J by 5 bases, 6 bases remained unmatched. Per the germline V gene, CDR1 is DFQATT and CDR2 is SNEGSKA (reference sequence). This CDR3 has 14 residues. The CDR3 DNA sequence: TGCAGTGCTAGCTCCCGGGACAGGGGGGACGAGCAGTACTTC. It translates to CSASSRDRGDEQYF.

This clonotype was detected many times. The chain joins TRBV5-1 to TRBJ2-1; the match to TRBD1 covers 7 bases. This CDR3 is 13 amino acids long. Germline values: CDR1 SGHRS, CDR2 YFSETQ. The V segment lost 0 bases and the J segment 9 bases; nucleotides outside the gene matches: 3. Here the CDR3 reads CASSLANRGEQFF. Here the CDR3 DNA reads TGCGCCAGCAGCTTGGCGAACAGGGGTGAGCAGTTCTTC. Looking up the rest from reference TRBV5-1 and TRBJ2-1 gives the full variable domain: KAGVTQTPRYLIKTRGQQVTLSCSPISGHRSVSWYQQTPGQGLQFLFEYFSETQRNKGNFPGRFSGRQFSNSRSEMNVSTLELGDSALYLCASSLANRGEQFFGPGTRLTVL.

This clonotype was recorded a few times. The chain joins TRBV6-2 or TRBV6-3 to TRBJ1-5, with 7 bases lining up with TRBD1. This CDR3 comprises 13 residues. With V trimmed by 7 bases and J by 2 bases, 2 bases remained unmatched. CDR1 and CDR2 from the germline V gene are MNHEY and SVGEGT. CDR3 coding DNA: TGTGCCAGCAATCAGGGGGGCAATCAGCCCCAGCATTTT. It codes for CASNQGGNQPQHF.

In its sample, this clonotype was seen a few times. This chain uses TRBV11-2 with TRBJ2-5, with D perhaps assigned TRBD1 or TRBD2 (5 bases each). The CDR3 has 14 residues. Germline lookup yields CDR1 SGHAT and CDR2 FQNNGV. V lost 5 bases and J 5 bases, leaving 15 bases between the germline ends. The CDR3 DNA reads as TGTGCCAGCAGCCCCGAACACTGGGGGGAGACCCAGTACTTC. It is translated as CASSPEHWGETQYF.

This clonotype was counted at least ten times. As DNA, the CDR3 is TGTGCCAGCAGCCACCGACAGGGGCGCGTCACCGGGGAGCTGTTTTTT. Encoded protein: CASSHRQGRVTGELFF. This sequence joins TRBV14 and TRBJ2-2, with TRBD1 identical over 8 bases. This CDR3 spans 16 amino acids. The V segment lost 3 bases and the J segment 4 bases; nucleotides outside the gene matches: 7. Germline V CDR1 and CDR2: SGHDN, FVKESK.

This clonotype turned up a few times. V usage is TRBV9 and J usage is TRBJ2-1, with D uncertain. Trimming took 3 bases from V and 2 from J, leaving 6 bases between them. Germline V gene sequence: CDR1 SGDLS, CDR2 YYNGEE. The CDR3 spans 13 residues. The CDR3 loop reads CASSARPYNEQFF. The CDR3, as DNA: TGTGCCAGCAGCGCCAGGCCCTACAATGAGCAGTTCTTC.

The sample holds a few counts of this clonotype. The chain recombines TRBV7-9 with TRBJ2-7; D gene unclear. The CDR3 runs 12 residues. Germline V gene data show CDR1 as SEHNR and CDR2 as FQNEAQ (reference sequence). The V end was cut by 5 bases, the J end by 4 bases, with 9 bases between. Here the CDR3 reads CASSPLNYEQYF. In DNA form, the CDR3 reads TGTGCCAGCAGCCCCTTAAATTACGAGCAGTACTTC.

This clonotype was seen more than once but under ten times. The gene calls are TRBV20-1 and TRBJ2-7; 10 bases line up with TRBD1. The ends lost 5 bases at V and 5 bases at J; junction bases unmatched: 6. The CDR3 is 13 residues long. Germline V gene data show CDR1 as DFQATT and CDR2 as SNEGSKA (reference sequence). In DNA form, the CDR3 reads TGCAGTGCTCTCGGGACAGGGGCGGACGAGCAGTACTTC. It yields the protein CSALGTGADEQYF.

This clonotype appeared a few times. The chain employs TRBV20-1 and TRBJ1-1; D remains unclear. The germline V gene encodes CDR1 DFQATT and CDR2 SNEGSKA (reference sequence). There are 11 residues in the CDR3. Trimming shortened V by 6 bases and J by 11 bases, and 16 bases separated the two germline ends. The chain's CDR3 is CSAPKEGLAFF. In nucleotides, the CDR3 is TGCAGTGCCCCAAAGGAGGGTTTGGCTTTCTTT.

The chain employs TRBV10-2 and TRBJ2-5, with 9 bases that match TRBD1. The J segment lost 5 bases and the V segment lost 3 bases, leaving 4 bases of the junction unmatched. The germline V gene has CDR1 WSHSY and CDR2 SAAADI. This CDR3 spans 14 amino acids. This CDR3 is CASSEQGAGETQYF. The CDR3, as DNA: TGCGCCAGCAGTGAACAGGGGGCTGGGGAGACCCAGTACTTC.

This clonotype has a handful of counts. The gene calls are TRBV6-1 and TRBJ2-3; D may be TRBD1 (5 bases). The V and J ends lost 4 bases and 6 bases respectively, with 8 bases between them. Germline CDR1 MNHNS, CDR2 SASEGT. The CDR3 covers 12 residues. CDR3 in amino acids: CASSVNRDTQYF. The DNA for the CDR3 is TGTGCCAGCAGTGTCAACAGGGATACGCAGTATTTT.

This clonotype has a single count. The chain uses TRBV19 and TRBJ2-3; D possibly corresponds to TRBD2 (5 bases). The CDR3 loop spans 16 amino acids. Trimming took off 5 bases at V and 2 bases at J, with 17 bases between the two ends. Germline assignment: CDR1 LNHDA and CDR2 SQIVND (reference sequence). The CDR3 protein is CASSGSPSSTTDTQYF. The CDR3 bases are TGTGCCAGTAGTGGCTCCCCTAGCAGTACCACAGATACGCAGTATTTT.

The chain combines TRBV28 with TRBJ2-7; D perhaps matches TRBD1 (6 bases). CDR1 MDHEN and CDR2 SYDVKM come from the germline V gene. This CDR3 comprises 14 residues. V lost 6 bases, J lost 1 base, and 13 bases lay in between. DNA of the CDR3: TGTGCCAGCAGCTCTCGACAGGTATCCTACGAGCAGTACTTC. This gives the protein CASSSRQVSYEQYF.

This clonotype was picked up a small number of times. V usage is TRBV20-1 and J usage is TRBJ2-7; D is possibly TRBD1 (5 bases). Germline V lookup: CDR1 DFQATT, CDR2 SNEGSKA (reference sequence). V was pared by 3 bases and J by 7 bases, with 16 bases between. CDR3 length: 13 residues. CDR3 nucleotide sequence: TGCAGTGCTAGTGTTGGGGCCCCAGAGGAGCAGTACTTC. As protein: CSASVGAPEEQYF.

CDR3 residues: CASSLSGRGGRAYEQYF. The CDR3 nucleotides are TGTGCCAGCAGCTTAAGTGGTCGGGGGGGCAGGGCCTACGAGCAGTACTTC. The gene calls are TRBV7-2 and TRBJ2-7; TRBD2 aligns across 8 bases. Germline V gives CDR1 SGHTA, CDR2 FQGNSA. V lost 2 bases to trimming and J lost 2 bases; unmatched junction nucleotides: 11. The CDR3 is made up of 17 amino acids.

This clonotype was seen only a few times. V and J are TRBV28 and TRBJ2-7; D is undetermined. Germline loops: CDR1 MDHEN, CDR2 SYDVKM. This CDR3 is 13 amino acids long. Trimming removed 7 bases from V and 3 bases from J, with 13 bases in between. The CDR3 is CASTPGRYYEQYF. The CDR3 region has the DNA TGTGCCAGCACCCCGGGCCGATACTACGAGCAGTACTTC.

This chain links TRBV4-3 with TRBJ2-3; no firm D call. V shed 0 bases and J shed 4 bases, with 8 bases lying between them. This CDR3 contains 14 residues. CDR1 is LGHNA, CDR2 YSLEER, per germline. CDR3: CASSQDRVADTQYF. Here the CDR3 DNA reads TGCGCCAGCAGCCAAGATAGGGTCGCAGATACGCAGTATTTT.

This chain links TRBV3-1 with TRBJ2-7; weak D call: TRBD2 (5 bases). Germline V CDR1 and CDR2: LGHDT, YNNKEL (reference sequence). Trimming removed 3 bases from V and 0 bases from J, with 6 bases in between. The CDR3 extends over 13 amino acids. Here the CDR3 DNA reads TGTGCCAGCAGCCAGCGGGTCTCCTACGAGCAGTACTTC. Its protein is CASSQRVSYEQYF.

This clonotype was observed a handful of times. The chain has TRBV7-9 and TRBJ2-5; D is undetermined. V lost 4 bases, J lost 5 bases, and 14 bases lay in between. This CDR3 contains 14 residues. Germline V gives CDR1 SEHNR, CDR2 FQNEAQ (reference sequence). CDR3 nucleotides: TGTGCCAGCAGCTCCTCGTGGGGTGGGGAGACCCAGTACTTC. As protein: CASSSSWGGETQYF.

This clonotype was seen repeatedly, ten times or more. The CDR3: CASSPDRGDIQYF. DNA of the CDR3: TGTGCCAGCAGTCCCGACAGGGGGGACATTCAGTACTTC. This chain joins TRBV12-3 or TRBV12-4 and TRBJ2-4; 9 bases line up with TRBD1. With V trimmed by 5 bases and J by 8 bases, 4 bases remained unmatched. The CDR3 runs 13 residues.

The chain joins TRBV4-2 to TRBJ2-1; 9 bases are a match to TRBD1. After removal of 4 bases from V and 7 bases from J, the junction contained 8 bases not matched to a gene. The CDR3 covers 15 residues. CDR1 and CDR2 from the germline V gene are LGHNA and YNFKEQ. The CDR3 nucleotides are TGTGCCAGCAGCCGAAAGGGACAGGGAAGGAATGAGCAGTTCTTC. It translates to CASSRKGQGRNEQFF.

In this sample, this clonotype turned up a few times. The chain uses TRBV18 and TRBJ2-3; D not resolved. V lost 3 bases, J lost 7 bases, and 5 bases lay in between. CDR3 length equals 11 residues. Germline loops: CDR1 KGHSH, CDR2 LQKENI. The CDR3 reads CASSPGHTQYF. The CDR3 nucleotides are TGTGCCAGCTCACCGGGTCATACGCAGTATTTT.

This clonotype turned up a few times. The chain has TRBV20-1 and TRBJ2-7; D gene uncertain. Germline CDR1 is DFQATT and CDR2 is SNEGSKA (reference sequence). Deletions cut 4 bases from V and 1 base from J, with 8 bases between. This CDR3 comprises 12 residues. The CDR3 protein is CSAMVWSYEQYF. The CDR3 nucleotides read TGCAGTGCTATGGTCTGGTCCTACGAGCAGTACTTC.

This clonotype was observed a handful of times. The chain combines TRBV20-1 with TRBJ2-4; the D gene is possibly TRBD2 (6 bases). This CDR3 has 15 residues. V was shortened by 2 bases and J by 3 bases, with 14 bases between the two germline ends. CDR1 and CDR2 (germline): DFQATT, SNEGSKA (reference sequence). Written as DNA, the CDR3 is TGCAGTGCTAGACAGGCTAGCGATGGCAAAAACATTCAGTACTTC. Protein: CSARQASDGKNIQYF.

This clonotype has just a few counts. The CDR3 is CSAGSQSSWSSYNEQFF. The CDR3 nucleotides are TGCAGTGCTGGGTCCCAGTCGAGCTGGAGCTCCTACAATGAGCAGTTCTTC. The V call is TRBV20-1, the J call TRBJ2-1, with no clear D. V dropped 5 bases and J dropped 0 bases, with 20 bases sitting between them. The CDR3 runs to 17 residues. Germline assignment: CDR1 DFQATT and CDR2 SNEGSKA (reference sequence).

This clonotype was recorded a few times. The CDR3 nucleotides read TGCAGTGCTAGTGGGGGGCTACTAAGCTCCTACGAGCAGTACTTC. This codes for CSASGGLLSSYEQYF. The chain recombines TRBV20-1 with TRBJ2-7; D may correspond to TRBD1 or TRBD2 (6 bases each). This CDR3 contains 15 residues. Germline values: CDR1 DFQATT, CDR2 SNEGSKA (reference sequence). Trimming took off 3 bases at V and 0 bases at J, with 15 bases between the two ends.

There are a few counts of this clonotype. This chain connects TRBV12-3 or TRBV12-4 to TRBJ2-1; 8 bases align to TRBD1. The CDR3 covers 16 residues. The trim removed 0 bases at V and 5 bases at J, leaving 6 bases unmatched. In DNA form, the CDR3 reads TGTGCCAGCAGTTTAGCGGTCAGGGGGCTCCACAATGAGCAGTTCTTC. As protein: CASSLAVRGLHNEQFF.

The J gene is TRBJ2-1, the V gene TRBV29-1; 7 nucleotides agree with TRBD2. This CDR3 spans 14 amino acids. Germline assignment: CDR1 SQVTM and CDR2 ANQGSEA. V lost 6 bases, J lost 0 bases, and 5 bases stayed unmatched. Here the CDR3 DNA reads TGCAGCGTCCTAGCGGACCTCTCCTACAATGAGCAGTTCTTC. It codes for CSVLADLSYNEQFF.

The chain joins TRBV6-5 to TRBJ2-5; weak D call: TRBD2 (6 bases). Germline V gene sequence: CDR1 MNHEY, CDR2 SVGAGI. V was pared by 2 bases and J by 5 bases, with 15 bases between. The CDR3 runs to 15 residues. The CDR3 bases are TGTGCCAGCAGTTACCAGTGGGGCCTAGCGGAGACCCAGTACTTC. Protein sequence: CASSYQWGLAETQYF.